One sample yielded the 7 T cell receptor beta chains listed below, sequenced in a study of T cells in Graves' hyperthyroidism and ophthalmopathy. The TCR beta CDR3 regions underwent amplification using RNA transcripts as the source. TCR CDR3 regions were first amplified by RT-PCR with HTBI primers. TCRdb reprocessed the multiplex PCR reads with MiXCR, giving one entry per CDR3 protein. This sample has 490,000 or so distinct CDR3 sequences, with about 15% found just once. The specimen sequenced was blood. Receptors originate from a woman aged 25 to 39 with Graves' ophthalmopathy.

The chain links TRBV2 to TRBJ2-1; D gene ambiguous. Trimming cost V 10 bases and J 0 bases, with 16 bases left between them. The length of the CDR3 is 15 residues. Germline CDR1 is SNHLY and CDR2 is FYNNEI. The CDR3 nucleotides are TGTGCCACCCCTAGGGAACCTCGCTCCTACAATGAGCAGTTCTTC. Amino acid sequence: CATPREPRSYNEQFF.

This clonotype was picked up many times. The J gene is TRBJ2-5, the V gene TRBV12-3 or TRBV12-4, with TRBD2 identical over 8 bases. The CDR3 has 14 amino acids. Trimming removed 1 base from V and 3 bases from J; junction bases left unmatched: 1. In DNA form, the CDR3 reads TGTGCCAGCAGTTTAGGTAGCGGGAAAGAGACCCAGTACTTC. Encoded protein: CASSLGSGKETQYF.

Here the CDR3 DNA reads TGTGCCACCACCTGGGGGACGGAGAACACTGAAGCTTTCTTT. Protein sequence: CATTWGTENTEAFF. The chain links TRBV19 to TRBJ1-1; D is possibly TRBD1 (5 bases). The germline V gene encodes CDR1 LNHDA and CDR2 SQIVND (reference sequence). Trimming took off 10 bases at V and 1 base at J, with 16 bases between the two ends. The CDR3 has 14 amino acids.

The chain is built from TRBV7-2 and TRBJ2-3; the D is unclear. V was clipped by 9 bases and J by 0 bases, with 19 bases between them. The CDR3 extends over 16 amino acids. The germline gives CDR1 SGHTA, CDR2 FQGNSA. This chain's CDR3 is CASSTRRQSSTDTQYF. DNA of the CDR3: TGTGCCAGTTCCACACGGCGGCAATCTAGCACAGATACGCAGTATTTT.

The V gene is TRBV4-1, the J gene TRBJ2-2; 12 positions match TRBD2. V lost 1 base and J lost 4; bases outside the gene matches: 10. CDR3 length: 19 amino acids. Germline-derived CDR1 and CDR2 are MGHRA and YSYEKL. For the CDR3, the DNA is TGCGCCAGCAGCCAAGCCGCGACTAGCGGGAGTGGGGTCACCGGGGAGCTGTTTTTT. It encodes CASSQAATSGSGVTGELFF.

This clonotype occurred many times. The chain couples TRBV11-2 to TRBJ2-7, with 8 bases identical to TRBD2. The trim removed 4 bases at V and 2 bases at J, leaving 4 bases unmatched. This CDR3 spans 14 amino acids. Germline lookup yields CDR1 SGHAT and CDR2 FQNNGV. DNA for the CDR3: TGTGCCAGCAGCTCCCTAGCGGGTACCTACGAGCAGTACTTC. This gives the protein CASSSLAGTYEQYF.

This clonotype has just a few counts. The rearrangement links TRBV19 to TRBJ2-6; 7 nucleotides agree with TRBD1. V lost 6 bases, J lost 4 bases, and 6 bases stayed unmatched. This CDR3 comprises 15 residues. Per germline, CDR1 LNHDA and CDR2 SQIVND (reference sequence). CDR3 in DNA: TGTGCCAGTAGAGACAGGGCTACCGGGGCCAACGTCCTGACTTTC. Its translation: CASRDRATGANVLTF.